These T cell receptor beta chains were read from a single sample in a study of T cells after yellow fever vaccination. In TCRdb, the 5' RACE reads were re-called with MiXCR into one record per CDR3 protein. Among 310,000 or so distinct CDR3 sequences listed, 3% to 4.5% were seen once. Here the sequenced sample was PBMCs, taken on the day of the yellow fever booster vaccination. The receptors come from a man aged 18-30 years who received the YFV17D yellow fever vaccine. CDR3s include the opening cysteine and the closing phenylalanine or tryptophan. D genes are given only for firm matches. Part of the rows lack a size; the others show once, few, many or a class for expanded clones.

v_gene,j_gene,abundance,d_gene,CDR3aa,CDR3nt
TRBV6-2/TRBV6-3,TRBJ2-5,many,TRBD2,CASTSSPYAGGRETQYF,TGTGCCAGCACTAGTTCACCCTACGCGGGGGGCCGGGAGACCCAGTACTTC
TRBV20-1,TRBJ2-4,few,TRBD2,CSAGIAGFAKNIQYF,TGCAGTGCTGGAATAGCGGGCTTCGCCAAAAACATTCAGTACTTC
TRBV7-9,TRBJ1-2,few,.,CASSLTRAQGGYTF,TGTGCCAGCAGCTTAACACGAGCCCAGGGGGGCTACACCTTC
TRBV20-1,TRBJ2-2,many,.,CSARGAPHNTGELFF,TGCAGTGCTCGCGGCGCGCCCCATAACACCGGGGAGCTGTTTTTT
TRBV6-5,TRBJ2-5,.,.,CASSQPQGIQETQYF,TGTGCCAGCAGTCAACCACAGGGTATCCAAGAGACCCAGTACTTC
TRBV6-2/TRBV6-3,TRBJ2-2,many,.,CANPPFDANTGELFF,TGTGCCAACCCTCCTTTCGACGCGAACACCGGGGAGCTGTTTTTT
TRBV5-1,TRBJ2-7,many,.,CASSAGTYAYEQYF,TGCGCCAGCAGTGCAGGGACCTACGCGTACGAGCAGTACTTC
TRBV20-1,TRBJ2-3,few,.,CSDRAVPDTQYF,TGCAGTGATAGAGCGGTACCAGATACGCAGTATTTT
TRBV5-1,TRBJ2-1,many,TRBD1,CASGPPTGGNEQFF,TGCGCCAGCGGTCCTCCCACAGGGGGTAATGAGCAGTTCTTC
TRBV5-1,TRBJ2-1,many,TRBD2,CASSREGNEQFF,TGCGCCAGCAGCCGGGAGGGGAATGAGCAGTTCTTC
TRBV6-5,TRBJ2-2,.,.,CASNVKGRTANTGELFF,TGTGCCAGCAACGTCAAGGGACGTACCGCGAACACCGGGGAGCTGTTTTTT
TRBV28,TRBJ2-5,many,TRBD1,CASRPGQQETQYF,TGTGCCAGCAGGCCGGGACAGCAAGAGACCCAGTACTTC
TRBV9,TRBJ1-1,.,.,CASSVADAGGSEAFF,TGTGCCAGCAGCGTAGCGGACGCCGGGGGGTCGGAAGCTTTCTTT
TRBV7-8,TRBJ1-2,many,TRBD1,CASSLGTGGGYGYTF,TGTGCCAGCAGCTTAGGGACAGGGGGGGGCTATGGCTACACCTTC
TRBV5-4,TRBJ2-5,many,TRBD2,CASSPRDPGGETQYF,TGTGCCAGCAGCCCACGGGACCCGGGGGGAGAGACCCAGTACTTC
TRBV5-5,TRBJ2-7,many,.,CASSFGVLEQYF,TGTGCCAGCAGCTTCGGGGTTCTGGAGCAGTACTTC
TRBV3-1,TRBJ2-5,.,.,CASSQDWREETQYF,TGTGCCAGCAGCCAAGATTGGAGGGAAGAGACCCAGTACTTC
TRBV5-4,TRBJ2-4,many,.,CASSPDSWAKNIQYF,TGTGCCAGCAGCCCGGACAGTTGGGCCAAAAACATTCAGTACTTC
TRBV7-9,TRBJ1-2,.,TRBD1,CASSPGQAGGYTF,TGTGCCAGCAGCCCAGGACAGGCAGGAGGCTACACCTTC
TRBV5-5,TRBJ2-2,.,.,CASSLAEIANTGELFF,TGTGCCAGCAGCTTGGCCGAAATCGCGAACACCGGGGAGCTGTTTTTT
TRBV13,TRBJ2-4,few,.,CASSFGRSAKNIQYF,TGTGCCAGCAGCTTCGGGCGGTCAGCCAAAAACATTCAGTACTTC
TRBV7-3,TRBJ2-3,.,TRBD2,CASAKTSAADTQYF,TGTGCCAGCGCTAAGACTAGCGCTGCAGATACGCAGTATTTT
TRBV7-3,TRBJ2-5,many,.,CASSSGLQETQYF,TGTGCCAGCAGCTCCGGACTGCAAGAGACCCAGTACTTC
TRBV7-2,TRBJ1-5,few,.,CASSLEGRGENQPQHF,TGTGCCAGCAGCTTAGAAGGACGGGGAGAAAATCAGCCCCAGCATTTT
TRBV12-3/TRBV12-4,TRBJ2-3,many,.,CASSLTRAGTQYF,TGTGCCAGCAGTCTGACTAGGGCGGGTACGCAGTATTTT
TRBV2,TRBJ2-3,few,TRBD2,CASSVGLAVQYF,TGTGCCAGCAGTGTGGGACTAGCGGTACAGTATTTT
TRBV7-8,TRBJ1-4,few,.,CASSPRRDGKLFF,TGTGCCAGCAGCCCCAGGCGAGACGGAAAACTGTTTTTT
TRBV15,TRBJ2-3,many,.,CATSRPLAASTDTQYF,TGTGCCACCAGCAGGCCTTTAGCGGCTAGCACAGATACGCAGTATTTT
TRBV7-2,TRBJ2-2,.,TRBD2,CASRLAGGQGTGELFF,TGTGCCAGCAGGCTAGCGGGGGGGCAGGGCACCGGGGAGCTGTTTTTT
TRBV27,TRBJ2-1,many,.,CASSFYGLGDEQFF,TGTGCCAGCAGTTTTTATGGGTTGGGAGATGAGCAGTTCTTC
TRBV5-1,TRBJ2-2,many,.,CASIGDDTGELFF,TGCGCCAGCATAGGAGACGACACCGGGGAGCTGTTTTTT
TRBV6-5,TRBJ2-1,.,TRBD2,CASSYSTSGGADEQFF,TGTGCCAGCAGTTACTCTACTAGCGGGGGGGCCGATGAGCAGTTCTTC
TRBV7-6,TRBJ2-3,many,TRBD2,CASSFWGGGTDTQYF,TGTGCCAGCAGCTTTTGGGGAGGGGGCACAGATACGCAGTATTTT
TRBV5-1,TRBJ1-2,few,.,CASSQGASGGYTF,TGCGCCAGCAGCCAGGGCGCATCGGGGGGCTACACCTTC
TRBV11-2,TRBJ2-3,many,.,CASSYRGEGLKEGFTDTQYF,TGTGCCAGCAGCTATCGGGGTGAAGGGCTAAAAGAGGGGTTCACAGATACGCAGTATTTT
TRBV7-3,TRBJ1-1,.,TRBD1,CASSPTGPSEAFF,TGTGCCAGCAGCCCGACAGGGCCCTCTGAAGCTTTCTTT
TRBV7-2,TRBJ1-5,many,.,CASSFRAGQPQHF,TGTGCCAGCAGCTTCAGGGCTGGACAGCCCCAGCATTTT
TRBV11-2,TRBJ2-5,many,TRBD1,CASSLVQGDVWETQYF,TGTGCCAGCAGCTTAGTACAGGGGGATGTGTGGGAGACCCAGTACTTC
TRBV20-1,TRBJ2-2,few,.,CSARESGTGELFF,TGCAGTGCTAGAGAGTCGGGGACCGGGGAGCTGTTTTTT
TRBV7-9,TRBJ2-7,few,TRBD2,CASRSIAGDTYEQYF,TGTGCCAGCAGGTCCATAGCGGGGGACACCTACGAGCAGTACTTC
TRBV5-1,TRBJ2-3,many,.,CASSPRIASDTQYF,TGCGCCAGCAGCCCCCGGATAGCGTCGGATACGCAGTATTTT
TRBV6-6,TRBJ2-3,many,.,CASSAGPGQDQYF,TGTGCCAGCAGCGCCGGCCCGGGACAAGATCAGTATTTT
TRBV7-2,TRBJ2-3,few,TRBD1,CASSLARGGEDTQYF,TGTGCCAGCAGCTTAGCGCGAGGGGGCGAGGATACGCAGTATTTT
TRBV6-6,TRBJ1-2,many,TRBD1,CASSSLGQGHPYGYTF,TGTGCCAGCAGTTCCCTCGGACAGGGACATCCCTATGGCTACACCTTC